A selection of T cell receptor beta chains follows, all from one sample in a study of blood T cells in healthy people across ages. From the 5' RACE reads, TCRdb called clonotypes with MiXCR, one entry per CDR3 protein. This table has roughly 900,000 distinct CDR3 sequences, more than 25% appearing once. Sequencing was performed on blood. Source of these receptors: an elderly woman in good health. CDR3s include the opening cysteine and the closing phenylalanine or tryptophan. The D gene is left open where the match is weak. Clone size is stated in some rows and not others, as once, few, many or a class when expanded.

>many|TRBV7-2|TRBJ1-1|-
CASSFGTNTEAFF
TGTGCCAGCAGCTTCGGGACAAACACTGAAGCTTTCTTT
>-|TRBV7-2|TRBJ2-5|TRBD2
CASSLVGAGGRSQETQDF
TGTGCCAGCAGCTTAGTTGGGGCGGGGGGCCGGAGCCAAGAGACCCAGGACTTC
>-|TRBV5-1|TRBJ1-2|TRBD1
CASSLRQGEGYTF
TGCGCCAGCAGCTTGAGGCAGGGGGAAGGCTACACCTTC
>-|TRBV29-1|TRBJ1-2|-
CSVDWGDGCGYTF
TGCAGCGTTGATTGGGGAGATGGCTGTGGCTACACCTTC
>many|TRBV4-2|TRBJ2-6|-
CASSQDRKSSGANVLTF
TGTGCCAGCAGCCAAGATCGGAAAAGCTCTGGGGCCAACGTCCTGACTTTC
>many|TRBV7-8|TRBJ2-1|-
CASSLTRDSYNEQFF
TGTGCCAGCAGCTTAACGAGGGACTCGTACAATGAGCAGTTCTTC
>many|TRBV27|TRBJ2-3|TRBD2
CASSLLVSGGSTDTQYF
TGTGCCAGCAGTTTATTAGTTAGCGGGGGGAGCACAGATACGCAGTATTTT
>many|TRBV5-1|TRBJ2-1|TRBD1
CASNKQGASDEQFF
TGCGCCAGCAATAAGCAGGGGGCAAGCGATGAGCAGTTCTTC
>-|TRBV7-2|TRBJ1-2|TRBD1
CASSSTSDRCYGYTF
TGTGCCAGCAGCTCGACTTCGGACAGGTGCTATGGCTACACCTTC
>-|TRBV9|TRBJ1-1|-
CASSPTPGANTEAFF
TGTGCCAGCAGCCCGACCCCAGGGGCAAACACTGAAGCTTTCTTT
>-|TRBV10-3|TRBJ1-1|-
CAIRPREGKGGTEAFF
TGTGCCATCAGGCCAAGGGAAGGGAAAGGTGGCACTGAAGCTTTCTTT
>many|TRBV27|TRBJ2-3|-
CASSWTLGPGTDTQYF
TGTGCCAGCAGTTGGACCCTGGGTCCGGGGACAGATACGCAGTATTTT
>-|TRBV12-3/TRBV12-4|TRBJ2-1|TRBD2
CTGSALLAGGPRDEQFF
TGTACCGGCAGTGCCCTCCTAGCGGGGGGGCCGCGCGATGAGCAGTTCTTC
>many|TRBV5-1|TRBJ2-4|-
CASSIYPDSKTGENIQYF
TGCGCCAGCAGCATTTATCCGGACTCCAAAACGGGGGAAAACATTCAGTACTTC
>-|TRBV7-6|TRBJ2-1|-
CASSSGTGRYNEQFF
TGTGCCAGCAGCTCCGGGACGGGCAGATACAATGAGCAGTTCTTC
>many|TRBV6-5|TRBJ2-7|-
CASSYSEGANYEQYF
TGTGCCAGCAGTTACTCGGAGGGGGCGAACTACGAGCAGTACTTC
>few|TRBV9|TRBJ1-1|-
CASSPAGGAEAFF
TGTGCCAGCAGTCCCGCGGGGGGGGCTGAAGCTTTCTTT
>-|TRBV29-1|TRBJ2-1|-
CSANAGYEQFF
TGCAGCGCAAATGCAGGATATGAGCAGTTCTTC
>-|TRBV11-2|TRBJ1-2|-
CASSAIETNYGYTF
TGTGCCAGCAGCGCAATCGAGACTAACTATGGCTACACCTTC
>many|TRBV11-2|TRBJ2-7|TRBD2
CASSKGLAGTLYEQYF
TGTGCCAGCAGCAAGGGACTAGCGGGGACCCTCTACGAGCAGTACTTC
>few|TRBV7-9|TRBJ2-5|-
CASSSGQPYERYF
TGTGCAAGCAGCTCCGGACAACCCTACGAGCGGTACTTC
>many|TRBV10-2|TRBJ2-3|TRBD2
CASRAGGYTDTQYF
TGCGCCAGCAGGGCGGGGGGTTACACAGATACGCAGTATTTT
>few|TRBV6-6|TRBJ1-1|-
CATTRGANTEAFF
TGTGCCACCACTCGAGGGGCGAACACTGAAGCTTTCTTT
>-|TRBV19|TRBJ2-5|TRBD1
CASRSVGQGALQYF
TGTGCCAGTAGGAGTGTGGGACAGGGCGCCCTTCAGTACTTC
>-|TRBV7-9|TRBJ1-4|-
CASSLAGEVNEKLFF
TGTGCCAGCAGCTTAGCCGGGGAGGTTAATGAAAAACTGTTTTTT
>many|TRBV6-2/TRBV6-3|TRBJ2-5|-
CASRSRVETQYF
TGTGCCAGCAGATCCCGCGTAGAGACCCAGTACTTC
>-|TRBV24-1|TRBJ1-1|-
CATSGPGTEAFF
TGTGCCACCAGTGGGCCGGGAACTGAAGCTTTCTTT
>-|TRBV6-5|TRBJ1-2|TRBD1
CASSYLIQGGPNYGYTF
TGTGCCAGCAGTTACTTAATTCAGGGGGGACCTAACTATGGCTACACCTTC
>-|TRBV12-3/TRBV12-4|TRBJ1-4|-
CASKYGGPLSGEKLFF
TGTGCCAGCAAATATGGGGGGCCACTCTCGGGGGAAAAACTGTTTTTT
>-|TRBV6-5|TRBJ2-2|TRBD1
CASSRQGSNTGELFF
TGTGCCAGCAGTAGACAGGGTTCGAACACCGGGGAGCTGTTTTTT
>few|TRBV27|TRBJ1-1|-
CASSLYADGTEAFF
TGTGCCAGCAGTTTATACGCAGATGGCACTGAAGCTTTCTTT
>-|TRBV5-6|TRBJ2-2|-
CASSSRTYTGELFF
TGTGCCAGCAGCTCGCGGACATACACCGGGGAGCTGTTTTTT
>-|TRBV12-3/TRBV12-4|TRBJ1-1|TRBD1
CASRQGVNTEAFF
TGTGCCAGTCGACAGGGGGTGAACACTGAAGCTTTCTTT
>many|TRBV27|TRBJ2-3|-
CASRGLSSTDTQYF
TGTGCCAGCAGGGGGCTTTCTAGCACAGATACGCAGTATTTT
>-|TRBV14|TRBJ2-2|-
CASSHGDNWTGELFF
TGTGCCAGCAGCCATGGTGACAATTGGACCGGGGAGCTGTTTTTT
>-|TRBV20-1|TRBJ1-6|-
CSASDEGSSYNSPLHF
TGCAGTGCTAGTGATGAGGGGAGCTCCTATAATTCACCCCTCCACTTT
>-|TRBV20-1|TRBJ2-7|TRBD1
CSASDRVREQYF
TGCAGTGCTAGCGACAGGGTGAGGGAGCAGTACTTC
>many|TRBV20-1|TRBJ2-5|TRBD2
CSARLRAGVPGETQYF
TGCAGTGCTAGACTGCGGGCGGGGGTCCCGGGAGAGACCCAGTACTTC
>few|TRBV7-8|TRBJ2-4|TRBD1
CAGSSQQTGAANIQYF
TGTGCCGGCAGCTCTCAACAGACAGGGGCGGCAAACATTCAGTACTTC
>few|TRBV29-1|TRBJ1-1|-
CSVEEGVTEAFF
TGCAGCGTTGAGGAGGGGGTGACTGAAGCTTTCTTT
>-|TRBV6-1|TRBJ2-5|-
CASSENYNEQYF
TGTGCCAGCAGTGAAAATTACAATGAGCAGTACTTC
>many|TRBV7-2|TRBJ2-3|TRBD1
CASSPGQGADTQYF
TGTGCCAGCAGCCCAGGACAGGGGGCTGATACGCAGTATTTT
>-|TRBV21-1|TRBJ2-5|-
CASSFTDRGRGETQYF
TGTGCCAGCAGTTTTACAGACAGGGGGCGAGGGGAGACCCAGTACTTC
>-|TRBV14|TRBJ2-6|-
CASSRGGFYSPGANVLTF
TGTGCCAGCAGCAGAGGGGGTTTTTACAGCCCTGGGGCCAACGTCCTGACTTTC
>-|TRBV3-1|TRBJ1-1|TRBD1
CASSQPAYRDRVRSRTEAFF
TGTGCCAGCAGCCAACCAGCCTACCGGGACAGGGTACGTAGCCGGACTGAAGCTTTCTTT
>-|TRBV27|TRBJ1-4|-
CASSLNGQPTNEKLFF
TGTGCCAGCAGCCTAAACGGACAGCCAACTAATGAAAAACTGTTTTTT
>-|TRBV7-6|TRBJ2-7|-
CASSLRDTGEQYF
TGTGCCAGCAGCTTAAGGGACACTGGCGAGCAGTACTTC
>-|TRBV5-1|TRBJ2-1|TRBD1
CASSLALGQGSNEQFF
TGCGCCAGCAGCTTGGCTTTGGGACAGGGGTCCAATGAGCAGTTCTTC
>many|TRBV3-1|TRBJ2-7|-
CASSSYQQGGEQYF
TGTGCCAGCAGCTCCTATCAACAGGGCGGCGAGCAGTACTTC
>few|TRBV2|TRBJ1-2|-
CASRFRVARSNYGYTF
TGTGCCAGCAGATTCCGGGTCGCACGGAGTAACTATGGCTACACCTTC
>-|TRBV18|TRBJ1-2|TRBD1
CASSAFGTGEGYTF
TGTGCCAGCTCCGCGTTCGGGACAGGGGAAGGCTACACCTTC
>-|TRBV20-1|TRBJ2-3|-
CSAKRGDTQYF
TGCAGTGCTAAGCGAGGAGATACGCAGTATTTT
>many|TRBV15|TRBJ2-7|-
CATRRDGANYEQYF
TGTGCCACCCGCCGGGACGGGGCGAACTACGAGCAGTACTTC
>-|TRBV5-4|TRBJ2-3|-
CASSASTINTDTQYF
TGTGCCAGCAGCGCTAGCACCATAAACACAGATACGCAGTATTTT
>-|TRBV29-1|TRBJ1-5|TRBD1
CSVGQGSQPQHF
TGCAGCGTTGGACAGGGCAGTCAGCCCCAGCATTTT
>many|TRBV5-1|TRBJ2-1|-
CASSSEVGISYNEQFF
TGCGCCAGCAGCTCTGAAGTAGGAATTTCCTACAATGAGCAGTTCTTC
>-|TRBV7-6|TRBJ2-1|TRBD2
CASSLTSGGTSYNEQFF
TGTGCCAGCAGCCTGACTAGCGGGGGTACCTCCTACAATGAGCAGTTCTTC
>-|TRBV20-1|TRBJ2-4|-
CSARDNSGKNIQYF
TGCAGTGCTAGAGATAACTCGGGCAAAAACATTCAGTACTTC